This T cell receptor beta chain was retrieved from a study of control samples from healthy donors and cancer patients. Some clones are missing from TCRdb's copy, which holds only in-frame ones; the method was immunoSEQ multiplex PCR. The table shows more than 85,000 clones, with around nine tenths occurring only once. Germline V gene sequence: CDR1 LGHNA, CDR2 YNFKEQ. This CDR3 spans 20 amino acids. The ends lost 4 bases at V and 2 bases at J; junction bases unmatched: 12. This clonotype was sampled from a woman aged 55-70 years with lung cancer. This chain joins TRBV4-2 and TRBJ2-2, with 14 bases fitting TRBD2. Sample: PBMCs. CDR3 residues: CASSPYGTSGRGDNTGELFF. DNA for the CDR3: TGTGCCAGCAGCCCCTACGGGACTAGCGGGAGAGGGGATAACACCGGGGAGCTGTTTTTT.